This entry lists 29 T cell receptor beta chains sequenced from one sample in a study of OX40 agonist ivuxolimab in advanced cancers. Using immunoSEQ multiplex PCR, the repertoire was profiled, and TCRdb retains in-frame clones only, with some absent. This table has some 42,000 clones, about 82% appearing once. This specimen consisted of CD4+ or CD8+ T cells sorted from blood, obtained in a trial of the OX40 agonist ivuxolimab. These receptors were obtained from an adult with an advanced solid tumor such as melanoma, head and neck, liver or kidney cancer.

CDR3 sequence: CASSLDSARNRNEQFF. In nucleotides, the CDR3 is TGTGCCAGCAGCTTGGATTCGGCGAGGAACCGCAATGAGCAGTTCTTC. J is TRBJ2-1 and V is TRBV5-4; D is ambiguous. Trimming removed 0 bases from V and 6 bases from J, with 16 bases in between. Germline V gene data show CDR1 as SGHNT and CDR2 as YYREEE (reference sequence). There are 16 residues in the CDR3. Combining the CDR3 with reference TRBV5-4 and TRBJ2-1 gives the whole variable domain ETGVTQSPTHLIKTRGQQVTLRCSSQSGHNTVSWYQQALGQGPQFIFQYYREEENGRGNFPPRFSGLQFPNYSSELNVNALELDDSALYLCASSLDSARNRNEQFFGPGTRLTVL.

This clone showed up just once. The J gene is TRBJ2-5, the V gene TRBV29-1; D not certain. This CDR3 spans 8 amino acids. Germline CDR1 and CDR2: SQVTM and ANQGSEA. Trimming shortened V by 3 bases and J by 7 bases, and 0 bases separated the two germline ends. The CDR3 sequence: CSVETQYF. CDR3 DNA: TGCAGCGTTGAGACCCAGTACTTC.

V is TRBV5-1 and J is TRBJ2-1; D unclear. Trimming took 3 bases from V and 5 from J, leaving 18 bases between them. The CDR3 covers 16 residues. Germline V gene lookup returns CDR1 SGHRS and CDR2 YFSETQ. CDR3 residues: CASSSSGSGLNNEQFF. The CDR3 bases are TGCGCCAGCAGCTCTTCAGGCAGTGGGCTAAACAATGAGCAGTTCTTC.

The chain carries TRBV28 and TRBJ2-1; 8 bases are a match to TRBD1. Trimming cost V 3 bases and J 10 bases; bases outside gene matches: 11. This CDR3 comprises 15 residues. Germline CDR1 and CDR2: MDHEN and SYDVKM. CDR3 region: CASSFRGTGPREQFF. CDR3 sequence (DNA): TGTGCCAGCAGTTTTCGAGGGACAGGCCCACGGGAGCAGTTCTTC.

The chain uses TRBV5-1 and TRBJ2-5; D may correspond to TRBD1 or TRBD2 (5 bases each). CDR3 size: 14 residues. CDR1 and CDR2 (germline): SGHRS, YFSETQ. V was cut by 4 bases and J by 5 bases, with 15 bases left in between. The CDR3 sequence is CASSPGPGIETQYF. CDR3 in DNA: TGCGCCAGCAGCCCGGGACCCGGGATCGAGACCCAGTACTTC.

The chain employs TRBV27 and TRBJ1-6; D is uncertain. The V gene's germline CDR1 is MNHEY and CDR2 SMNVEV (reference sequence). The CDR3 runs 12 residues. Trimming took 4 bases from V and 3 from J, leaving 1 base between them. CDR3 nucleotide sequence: TGTGCCAGCAGTTACTATAATTCACCCCTCCACTTT. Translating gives CASSYYNSPLHF.

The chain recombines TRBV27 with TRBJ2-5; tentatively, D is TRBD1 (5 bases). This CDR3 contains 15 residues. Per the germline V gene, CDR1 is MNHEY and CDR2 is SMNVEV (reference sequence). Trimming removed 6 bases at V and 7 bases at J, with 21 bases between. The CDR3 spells CASRVSTDLRGTQYF. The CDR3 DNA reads TGTGCCAGCAGGGTGTCGACAGACCTCCGAGGGACCCAGTACTTC.

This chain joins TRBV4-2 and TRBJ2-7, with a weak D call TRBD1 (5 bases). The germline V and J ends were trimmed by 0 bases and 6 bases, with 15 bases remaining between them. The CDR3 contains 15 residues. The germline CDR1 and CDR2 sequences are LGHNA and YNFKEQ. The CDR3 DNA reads TGTGCCAGCAGCCAAGAGGAAGGGGTTGGGGTCGAGCAGTACTTC. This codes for CASSQEEGVGVEQYF.

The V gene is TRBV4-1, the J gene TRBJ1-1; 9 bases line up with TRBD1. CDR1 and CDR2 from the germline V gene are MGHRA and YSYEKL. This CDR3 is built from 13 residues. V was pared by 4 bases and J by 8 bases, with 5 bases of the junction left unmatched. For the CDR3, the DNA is TGCGCCAGCAGCCCCACAGGGGGCGTGGAAGCTTTCTTT. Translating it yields CASSPTGGVEAFF.

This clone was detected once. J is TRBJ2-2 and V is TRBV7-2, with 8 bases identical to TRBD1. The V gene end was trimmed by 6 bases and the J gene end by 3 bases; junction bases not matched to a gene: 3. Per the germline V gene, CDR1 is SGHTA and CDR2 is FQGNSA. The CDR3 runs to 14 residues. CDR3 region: CASRMTGDTGELFF. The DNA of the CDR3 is TGTGCCAGCAGGATGACAGGGGACACCGGGGAGCTGTTTTTT.

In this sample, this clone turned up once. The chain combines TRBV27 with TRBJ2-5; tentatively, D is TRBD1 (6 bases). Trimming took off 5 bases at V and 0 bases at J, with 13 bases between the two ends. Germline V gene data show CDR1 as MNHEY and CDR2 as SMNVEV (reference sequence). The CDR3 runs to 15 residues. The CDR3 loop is CASSAGTTNQETQYF. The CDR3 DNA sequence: TGTGCCAGCAGTGCCGGGACAACCAACCAAGAGACCCAGTACTTC.

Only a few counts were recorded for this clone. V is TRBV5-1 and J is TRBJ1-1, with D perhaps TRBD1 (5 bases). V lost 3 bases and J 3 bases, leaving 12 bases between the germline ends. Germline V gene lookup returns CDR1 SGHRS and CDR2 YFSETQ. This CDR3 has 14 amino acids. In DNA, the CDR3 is TGCGCCAGCAGCTCCGGGTGGGGGGACACTGAAGCTTTCTTT. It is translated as CASSSGWGDTEAFF.

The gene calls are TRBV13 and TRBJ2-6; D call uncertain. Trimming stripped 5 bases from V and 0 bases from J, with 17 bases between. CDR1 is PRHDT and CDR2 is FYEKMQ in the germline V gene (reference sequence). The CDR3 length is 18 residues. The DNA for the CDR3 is TGTGCCAGCAGCCTCGAGAAGGCAGGAAGCTCTGGGGCCAACGTCCTGACTTTC. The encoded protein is CASSLEKAGSSGANVLTF.

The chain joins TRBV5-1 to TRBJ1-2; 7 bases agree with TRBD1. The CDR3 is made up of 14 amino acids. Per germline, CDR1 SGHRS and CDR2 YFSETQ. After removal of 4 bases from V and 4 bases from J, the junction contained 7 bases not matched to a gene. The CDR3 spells CASSLTGPGYGYTF. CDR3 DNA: TGCGCCAGCAGCCTGACAGGGCCGGGCTATGGCTACACCTTC.

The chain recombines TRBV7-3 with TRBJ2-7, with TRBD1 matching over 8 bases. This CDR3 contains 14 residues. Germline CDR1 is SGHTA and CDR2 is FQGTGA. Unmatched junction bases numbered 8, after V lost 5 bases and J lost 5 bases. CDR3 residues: CASSPPDRVNEQYF. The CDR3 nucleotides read TGTGCCAGCAGCCCACCGGACAGGGTCAACGAGCAGTACTTC.

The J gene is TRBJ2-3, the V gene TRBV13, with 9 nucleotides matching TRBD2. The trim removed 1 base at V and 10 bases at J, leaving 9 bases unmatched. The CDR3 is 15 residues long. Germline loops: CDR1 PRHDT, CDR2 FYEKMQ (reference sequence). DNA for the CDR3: TGTGCCAGCAGCTTAGAACTAGCGGGTTATCAGGCGCAGTATTTT. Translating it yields CASSLELAGYQAQYF. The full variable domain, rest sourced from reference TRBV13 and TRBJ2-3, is AAGVIQSPRHLIKEKRETATLKCYPIPRHDTVYWYQQGPGQDPQFLISFYEKMQSDKGSIPDRFSAQQFSDYHSELNMSSLELGDSALYFCASSLELAGYQAQYFGPGTRLTVL.

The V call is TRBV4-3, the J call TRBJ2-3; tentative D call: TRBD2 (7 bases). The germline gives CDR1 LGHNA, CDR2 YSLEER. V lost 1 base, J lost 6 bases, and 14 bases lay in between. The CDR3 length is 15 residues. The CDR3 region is CASSQVWGGADTQYF. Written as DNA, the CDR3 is TGCGCCAGCAGCCAAGTATGGGGGGGGGCTGATACGCAGTATTTT.

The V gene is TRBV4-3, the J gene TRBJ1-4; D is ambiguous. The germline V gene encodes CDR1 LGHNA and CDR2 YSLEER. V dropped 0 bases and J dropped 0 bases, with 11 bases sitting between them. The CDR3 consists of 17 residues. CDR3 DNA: TGCGCCAGCAGCCAAGACGGACCACCCGCAACTAATGAAAAACTGTTTTTT. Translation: CASSQDGPPATNEKLFF.

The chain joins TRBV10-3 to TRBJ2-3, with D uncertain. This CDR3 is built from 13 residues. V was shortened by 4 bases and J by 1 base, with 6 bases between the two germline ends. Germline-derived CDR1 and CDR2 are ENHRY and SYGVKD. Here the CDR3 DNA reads TGTGCCATCAGTGTCGGACGCACAGATACGCAGTATTTT. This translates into CAISVGRTDTQYF.

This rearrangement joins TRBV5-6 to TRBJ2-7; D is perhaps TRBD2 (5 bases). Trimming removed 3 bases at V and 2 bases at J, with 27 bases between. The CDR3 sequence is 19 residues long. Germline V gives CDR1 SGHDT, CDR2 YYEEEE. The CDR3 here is CASSSPGSTTYERTYEQYV. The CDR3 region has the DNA TGTGCCAGCAGCTCCCCGGGGAGTACCACGTATGAACGAACCTACGAGCAGTACGTC.

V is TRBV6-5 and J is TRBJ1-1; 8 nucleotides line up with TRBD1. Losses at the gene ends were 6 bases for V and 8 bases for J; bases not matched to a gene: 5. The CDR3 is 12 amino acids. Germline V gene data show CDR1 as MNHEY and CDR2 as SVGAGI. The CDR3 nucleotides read TGTGCCAGCAGCCAAACAGGGGGAGAAGCTTTCTTT. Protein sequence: CASSQTGGEAFF.

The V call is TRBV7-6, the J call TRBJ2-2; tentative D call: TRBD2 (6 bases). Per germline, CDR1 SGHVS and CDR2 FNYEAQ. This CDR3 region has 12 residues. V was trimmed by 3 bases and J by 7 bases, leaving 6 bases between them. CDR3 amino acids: CASSLTSGELFF. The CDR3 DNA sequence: TGTGCCAGCAGCTTGACTAGCGGGGAGCTGTTTTTT.

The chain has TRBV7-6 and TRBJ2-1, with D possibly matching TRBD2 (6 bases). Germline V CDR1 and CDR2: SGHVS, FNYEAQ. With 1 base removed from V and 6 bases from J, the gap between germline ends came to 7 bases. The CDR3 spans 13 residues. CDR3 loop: CASSLDGGNEQFF. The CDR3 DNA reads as TGTGCCAGCAGCTTAGACGGGGGCAATGAGCAGTTCTTC.

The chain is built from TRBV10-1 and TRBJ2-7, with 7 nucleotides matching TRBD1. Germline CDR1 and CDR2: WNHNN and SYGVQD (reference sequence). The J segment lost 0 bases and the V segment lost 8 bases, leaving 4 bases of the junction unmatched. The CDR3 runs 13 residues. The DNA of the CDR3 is TGCGCCAGCGCCGGGGACAGCTCCTACGAGCAGTACTTC. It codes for CASAGDSSYEQYF.

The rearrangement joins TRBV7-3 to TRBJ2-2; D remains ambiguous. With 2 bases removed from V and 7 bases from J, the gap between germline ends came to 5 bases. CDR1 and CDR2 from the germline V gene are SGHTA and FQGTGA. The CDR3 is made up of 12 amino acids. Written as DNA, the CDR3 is TGTGCCAGCAGCTTACGAAACGGGGAGCTGTTTTTT. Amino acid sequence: CASSLRNGELFF. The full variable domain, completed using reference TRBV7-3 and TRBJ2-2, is GAGVSQTPSNKVTEKGKYVELRCDPISGHTALYWYRQSLGQGPEFLIYFQGTGAADDSGLPNDRFFAVRPEGSVSTLKIQRTERGDSAVYLCASSLRNGELFFGEGSRLTVL.

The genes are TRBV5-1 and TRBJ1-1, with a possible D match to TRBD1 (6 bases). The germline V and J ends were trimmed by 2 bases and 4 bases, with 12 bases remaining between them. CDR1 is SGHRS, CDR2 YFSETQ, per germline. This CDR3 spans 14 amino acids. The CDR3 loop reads CASSFRGAGTEAFF. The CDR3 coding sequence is TGCGCCAGCAGCTTTCGGGGGGCAGGCACTGAAGCTTTCTTT.

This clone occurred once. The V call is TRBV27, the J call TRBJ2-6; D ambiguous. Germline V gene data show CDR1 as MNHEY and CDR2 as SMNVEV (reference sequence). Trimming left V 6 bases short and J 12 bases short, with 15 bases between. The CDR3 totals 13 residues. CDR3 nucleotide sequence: TGTGCCAGCAGCCGCGGCGAACAACCCGTCCTGACTTTC. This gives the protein CASSRGEQPVLTF.

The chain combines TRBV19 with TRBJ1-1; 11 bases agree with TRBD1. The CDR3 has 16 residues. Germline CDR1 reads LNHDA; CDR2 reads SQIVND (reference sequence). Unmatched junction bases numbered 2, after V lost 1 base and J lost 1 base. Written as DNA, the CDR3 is TGTGCCAGTAGTATAGGGACAGGGGGCAGGAACACTGAAGCTTTCTTT. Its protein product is CASSIGTGGRNTEAFF.

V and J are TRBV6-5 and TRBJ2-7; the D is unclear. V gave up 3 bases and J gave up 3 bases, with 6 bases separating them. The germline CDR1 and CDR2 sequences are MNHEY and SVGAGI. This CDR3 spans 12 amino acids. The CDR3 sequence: CASSYGNYEQYF. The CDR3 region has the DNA TGTGCCAGCAGTTATGGCAACTACGAGCAGTACTTC.